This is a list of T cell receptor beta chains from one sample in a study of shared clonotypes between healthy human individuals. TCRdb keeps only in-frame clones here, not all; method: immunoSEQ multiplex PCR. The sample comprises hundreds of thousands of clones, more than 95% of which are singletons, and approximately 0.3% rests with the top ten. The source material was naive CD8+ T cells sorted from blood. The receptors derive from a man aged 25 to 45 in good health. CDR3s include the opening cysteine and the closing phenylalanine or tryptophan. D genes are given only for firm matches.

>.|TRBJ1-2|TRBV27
CASSLFSGYGYTF
TGTGCCAGCAGTTTATTTTCAGGCTATGGCTACACCTTC
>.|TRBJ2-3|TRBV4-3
CASSQDETDTQYF
TGCGCCAGCAGCCAAGACGAAACAGATACGCAGTATTTT
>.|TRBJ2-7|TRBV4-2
CASSRSLPIQGTGGYEQYF
TGTGCCAGCAGCCGCAGCCTACCCATCCAAGGCACGGGTGGCTACGAGCAGTACTTC
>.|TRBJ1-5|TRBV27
CASSNSNSNQPQHF
TGTGCCAGCAGCAACTCCAATAGCAATCAGCCCCAGCATTTT
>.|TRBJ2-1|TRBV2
CASGTPQFF
TGTGCCAGCGGGACCCCGCAGTTCTTC
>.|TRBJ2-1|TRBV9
CASSANRGSSYNEQFF
TGTGCCAGCAGCGCCAACCGGGGGTCCTCCTACAATGAGCAGTTCTTC
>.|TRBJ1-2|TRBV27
CASSRAGTWEGYTF
TGTGCCAGCAGTCGGGCCGGGACCTGGGAAGGCTACACCTTC
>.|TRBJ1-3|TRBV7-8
CASSLAGAVWLGNTIYF
TGTGCCAGCAGCTTAGCCGGAGCCGTCTGGCTCGGAAACACCATATATTTT
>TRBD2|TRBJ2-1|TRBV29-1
CSGGGNEQFF
TGCAGCGGCGGGGGGAATGAGCAGTTCTTC
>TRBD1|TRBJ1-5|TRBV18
CASSPGQVSNQPQHF
TGTGCCAGCTCACCAGGACAGGTTAGCAATCAGCCCCAGCATTTT
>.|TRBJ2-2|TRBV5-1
CASSLGPTPGELFF
TGCGCCAGCAGCTTGGGACCCACACCCGGGGAGCTGTTTTTT
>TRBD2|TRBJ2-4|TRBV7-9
CASSPRAGGLAKNIQYF
TGTGCCAGCAGCCCGAGAGCGGGAGGACTAGCCAAAAACATTCAGTACTTC
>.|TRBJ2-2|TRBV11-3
CASSLARNTGELFF
TGTGCCAGCAGCTTAGCTCGCAACACCGGGGAGCTGTTTTTT
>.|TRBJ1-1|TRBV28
CASSTSQGGMNTEAFF
TGTGCCAGCAGCACGTCACAGGGAGGAATGAACACTGAAGCTTTCTTT
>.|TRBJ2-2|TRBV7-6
CASSLQGGELFF
TGTGCCAGCAGTTTACAGGGAGGGGAGCTGTTTTTT